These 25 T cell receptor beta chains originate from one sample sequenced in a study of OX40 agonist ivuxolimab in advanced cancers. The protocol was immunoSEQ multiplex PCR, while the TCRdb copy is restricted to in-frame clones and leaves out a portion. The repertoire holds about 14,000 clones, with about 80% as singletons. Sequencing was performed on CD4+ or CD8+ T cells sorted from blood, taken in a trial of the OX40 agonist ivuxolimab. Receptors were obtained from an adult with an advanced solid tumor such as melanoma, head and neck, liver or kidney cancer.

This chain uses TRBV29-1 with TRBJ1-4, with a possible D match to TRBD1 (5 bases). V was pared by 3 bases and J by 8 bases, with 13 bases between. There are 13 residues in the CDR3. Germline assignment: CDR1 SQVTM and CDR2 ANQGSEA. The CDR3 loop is CSVEVQGTEKLFF. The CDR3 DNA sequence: TGCAGCGTTGAGGTCCAGGGCACGGAAAAACTGTTTTTT.

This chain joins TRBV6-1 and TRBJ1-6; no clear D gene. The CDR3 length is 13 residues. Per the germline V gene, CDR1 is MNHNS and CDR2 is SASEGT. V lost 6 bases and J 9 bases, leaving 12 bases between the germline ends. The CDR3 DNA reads TGTGCCAGCAGGGAGATCCCCGGTTCACCCCTCCACTTT. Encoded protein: CASREIPGSPLHF.

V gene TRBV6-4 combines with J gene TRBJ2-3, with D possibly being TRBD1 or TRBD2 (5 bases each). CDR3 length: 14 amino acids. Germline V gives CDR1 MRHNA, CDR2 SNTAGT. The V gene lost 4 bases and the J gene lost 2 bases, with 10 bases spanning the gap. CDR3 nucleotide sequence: TGTGCCAGCAGTGCGGGGCGGCACACAGATACGCAGTATTTT. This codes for CASSAGRHTDTQYF.

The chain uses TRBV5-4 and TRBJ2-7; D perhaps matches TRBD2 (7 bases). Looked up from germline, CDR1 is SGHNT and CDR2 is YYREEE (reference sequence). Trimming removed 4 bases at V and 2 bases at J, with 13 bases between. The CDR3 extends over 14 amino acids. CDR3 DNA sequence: TGTGCCAGCAGCGCCCGGGGGGCCACCTACGAGCAGTACTTC. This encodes CASSARGATYEQYF.

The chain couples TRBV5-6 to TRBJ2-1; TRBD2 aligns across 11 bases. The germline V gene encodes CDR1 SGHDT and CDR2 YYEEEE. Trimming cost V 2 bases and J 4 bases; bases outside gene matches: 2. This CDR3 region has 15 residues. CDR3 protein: CASSFGTSGYNEQFF. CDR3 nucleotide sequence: TGTGCCAGCAGCTTCGGGACTAGCGGATACAATGAGCAGTTCTTC.

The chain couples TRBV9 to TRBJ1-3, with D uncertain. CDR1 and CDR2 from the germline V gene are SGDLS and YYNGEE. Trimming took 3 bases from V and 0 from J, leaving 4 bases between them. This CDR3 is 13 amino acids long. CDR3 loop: CASSADSGNTIYF. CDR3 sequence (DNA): TGTGCCAGCAGCGCCGACTCTGGAAACACCATATATTTT.

The CDR3 is CASSQDRRTGGTYGYTF. CDR3 in DNA: TGTGCCAGCAGCCAAGATCGGCGGACAGGGGGCACTTATGGCTACACCTTC. This chain connects TRBV14 to TRBJ1-2; 11 bases line up with TRBD1. The V gene's germline CDR1 is SGHDN and CDR2 FVKESK. V was pared by 0 bases and J by 5 bases, with 8 bases of the junction left unmatched. The CDR3 consists of 17 residues.

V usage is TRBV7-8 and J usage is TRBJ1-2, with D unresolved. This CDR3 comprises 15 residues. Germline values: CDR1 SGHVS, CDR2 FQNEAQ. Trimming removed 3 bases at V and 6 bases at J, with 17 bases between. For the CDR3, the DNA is TGTGCCAGCAGCTTGCAACCTCGACGGGTGGATGGCTACACCTTC. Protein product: CASSLQPRRVDGYTF.

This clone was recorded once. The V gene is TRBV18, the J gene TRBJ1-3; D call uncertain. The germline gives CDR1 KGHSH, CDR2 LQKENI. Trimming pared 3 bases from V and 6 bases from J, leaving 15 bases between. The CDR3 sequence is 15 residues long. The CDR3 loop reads CASSPSGVRENTIYF. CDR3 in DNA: TGTGCCAGCTCACCTTCCGGAGTTCGAGAAAACACCATATATTTT.

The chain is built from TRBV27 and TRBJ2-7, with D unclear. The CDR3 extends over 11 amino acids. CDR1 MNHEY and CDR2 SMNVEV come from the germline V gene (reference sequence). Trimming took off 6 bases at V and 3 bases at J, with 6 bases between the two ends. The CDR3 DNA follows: TGTGCCAGCAGAGTTAGCTACGAGCAGTACTTC. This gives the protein CASRVSYEQYF.

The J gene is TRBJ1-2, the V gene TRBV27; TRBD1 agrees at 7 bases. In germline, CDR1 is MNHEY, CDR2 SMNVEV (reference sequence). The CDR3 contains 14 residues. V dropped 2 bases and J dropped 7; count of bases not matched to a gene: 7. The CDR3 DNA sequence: TGTGCCAGCAGTTTAATAAGGGGGCGGGGTGGCTACACCTTC. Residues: CASSLIRGRGGYTF.

CDR3 protein: CASSPAVNRKIAKNIQYF. The CDR3 DNA reads TGTGCCAGCAGTCCAGCGGTTAACAGGAAAATAGCCAAAAACATTCAGTACTTC. This chain joins TRBV28 and TRBJ2-4; either TRBD1 or TRBD2 may fit D (5 bases each). Deletions cut 5 bases from V and 0 bases from J, with 20 bases between. From germline, CDR1 is MDHEN and CDR2 SYDVKM. The CDR3 is made up of 18 amino acids.

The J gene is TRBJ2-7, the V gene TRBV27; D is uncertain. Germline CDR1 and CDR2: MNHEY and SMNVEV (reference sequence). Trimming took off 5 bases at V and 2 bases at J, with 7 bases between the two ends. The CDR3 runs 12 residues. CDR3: CASSHGTYEQYF. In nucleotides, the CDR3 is TGTGCCAGCAGTCACGGAACCTACGAGCAGTACTTC.

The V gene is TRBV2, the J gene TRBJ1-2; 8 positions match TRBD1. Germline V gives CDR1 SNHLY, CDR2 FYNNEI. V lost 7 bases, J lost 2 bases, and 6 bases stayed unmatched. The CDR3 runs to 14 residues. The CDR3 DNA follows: TGTGCCAGCACCGGGACAGGCCGAAACTATGGCTACACCTTC. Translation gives CASTGTGRNYGYTF. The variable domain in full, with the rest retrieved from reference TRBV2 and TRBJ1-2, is EPEVTQTPSHQVTQMGQEVILRCVPISNHLYFYWYRQILGQKVEFLVSFYNNEISEKSEIFDDQFSVERPDGSNFTLKIRSTKLEDSAMYFCASTGTGRNYGYTFGSGTRLTVV.

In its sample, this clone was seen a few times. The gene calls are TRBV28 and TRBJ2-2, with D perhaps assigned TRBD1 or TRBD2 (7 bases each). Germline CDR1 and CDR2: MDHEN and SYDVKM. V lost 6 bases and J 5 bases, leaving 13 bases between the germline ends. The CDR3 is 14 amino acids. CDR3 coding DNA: TGTGCCAGCAGCCGACAGGGAGGGACCGGGGAGCTGTTTTTT. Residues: CASSRQGGTGELFF.

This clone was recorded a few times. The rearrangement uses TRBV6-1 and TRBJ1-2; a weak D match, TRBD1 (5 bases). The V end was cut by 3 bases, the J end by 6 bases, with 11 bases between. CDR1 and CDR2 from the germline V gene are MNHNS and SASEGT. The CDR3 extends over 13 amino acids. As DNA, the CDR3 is TGTGCCAGCAGTGACAGGGAAATAGATGGCTACACCTTC. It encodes CASSDREIDGYTF.

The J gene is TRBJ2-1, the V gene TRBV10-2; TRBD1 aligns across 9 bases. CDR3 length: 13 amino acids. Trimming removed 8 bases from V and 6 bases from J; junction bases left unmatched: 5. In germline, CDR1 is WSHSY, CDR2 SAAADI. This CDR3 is CASRTGVGNEQFF. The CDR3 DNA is TGCGCCAGCCGGACAGGGGTCGGCAATGAGCAGTTCTTC.

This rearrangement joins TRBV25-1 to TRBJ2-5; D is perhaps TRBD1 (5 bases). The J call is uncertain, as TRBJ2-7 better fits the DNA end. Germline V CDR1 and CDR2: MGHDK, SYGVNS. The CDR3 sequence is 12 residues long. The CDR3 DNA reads TGTGCCAGCAGTGGGGGCACCTACGAGCAGTACTTC. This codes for CASSGGTYEQYF.

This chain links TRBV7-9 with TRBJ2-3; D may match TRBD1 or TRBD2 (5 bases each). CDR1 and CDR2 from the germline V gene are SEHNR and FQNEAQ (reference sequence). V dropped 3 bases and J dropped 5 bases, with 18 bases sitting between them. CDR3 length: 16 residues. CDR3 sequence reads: CASSFGERGAGDTQYF. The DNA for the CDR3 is TGTGCCAGCAGCTTCGGAGAAAGAGGGGCTGGAGATACGCAGTATTTT.

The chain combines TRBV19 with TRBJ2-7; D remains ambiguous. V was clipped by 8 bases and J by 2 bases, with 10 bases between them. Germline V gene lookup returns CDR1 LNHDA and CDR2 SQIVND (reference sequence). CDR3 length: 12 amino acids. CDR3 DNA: TGTGCCAGTTCGGGTTCAACCTACGAGCAGTACTTC. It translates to CASSGSTYEQYF.

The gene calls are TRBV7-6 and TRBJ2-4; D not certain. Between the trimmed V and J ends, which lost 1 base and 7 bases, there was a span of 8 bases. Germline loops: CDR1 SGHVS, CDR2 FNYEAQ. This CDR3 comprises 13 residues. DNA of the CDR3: TGTGCCAGCAGCTTAGAACTGGGGAACATTCAGTACTTC. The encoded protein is CASSLELGNIQYF.

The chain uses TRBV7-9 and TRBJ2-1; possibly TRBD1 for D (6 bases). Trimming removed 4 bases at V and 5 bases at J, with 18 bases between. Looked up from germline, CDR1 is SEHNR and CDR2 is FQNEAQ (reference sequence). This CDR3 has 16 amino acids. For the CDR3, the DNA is TGTGCCAGCAGCTCCCCACCCGACAGGAGTGACAATGAGCAGTTCTTC. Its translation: CASSSPPDRSDNEQFF.

The chain's CDR3 is CASSDTPGYTEAFF. The CDR3, as DNA: TGTGCCAGCAGCGACACCCCCGGGTACACTGAAGCTTTCTTT. The chain joins TRBV6-5 to TRBJ1-1; D is uncertain. V lost 6 bases to trimming and J lost 3 bases, with 14 bases between them. Per germline, CDR1 MNHEY and CDR2 SVGAGI. The CDR3 covers 14 residues.

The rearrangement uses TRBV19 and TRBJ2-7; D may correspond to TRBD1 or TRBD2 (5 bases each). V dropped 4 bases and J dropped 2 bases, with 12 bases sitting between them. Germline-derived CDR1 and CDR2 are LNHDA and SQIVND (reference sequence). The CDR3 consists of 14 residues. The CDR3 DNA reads TGTGCCAGTAGTACCAAGGGGACGGCCTACGAGCAGTACTTC. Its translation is CASSTKGTAYEQYF.

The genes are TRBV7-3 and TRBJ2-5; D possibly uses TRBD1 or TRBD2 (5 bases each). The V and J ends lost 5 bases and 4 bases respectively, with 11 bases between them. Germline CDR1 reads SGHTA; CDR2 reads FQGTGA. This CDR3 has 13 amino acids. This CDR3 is CASSRAGRETQYF. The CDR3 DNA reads TGTGCCAGCAGCCGGGCAGGGAGAGAGACCCAGTACTTC.